The rows below give T cell receptor beta chains drawn from one sample of a study of T-cell memory formation after mild COVID-19. TCRdb reprocessed the 5' RACE reads with MiXCR, giving one entry per CDR3 protein. The sample lists around 340,000 distinct CDR3 sequences, about 21% occurring once. Specimen: PBMCs or a T cell subset sorted from them (not recorded which). The receptors shown here come from an adult woman who had mild COVID-19 (a few samples of this study predate the infection). Cell type and time point are not known. Both conserved end residues are part of each CDR3. The order of the fields is V gene, CDR3 length, J gene, CDR3 protein.

v_call: TRBV24-1
cdr3_length: 12
j_call: TRBJ2-5
cdr3_aa: CATSDRGQLVPF

v_call: TRBV20-1
cdr3_length: 14
j_call: TRBJ1-2
cdr3_aa: CSATAGENYYGYTF

v_call: TRBV12-3/TRBV12-4
cdr3_length: 18
j_call: TRBJ2-1
cdr3_aa: CASSSVAGGPLSYNEQFF

v_call: TRBV12-5
cdr3_length: 13
j_call: TRBJ1-2
cdr3_aa: CASGWTANYGYTF

v_call: TRBV24-1
cdr3_length: 14
j_call: TRBJ1-2
cdr3_aa: CATSAGRTGFGYTF

v_call: TRBV29-1
cdr3_length: 15
j_call: TRBJ2-1
cdr3_aa: CSVPTTSGSPNEQFF

v_call: TRBV7-6
cdr3_length: 17
j_call: TRBJ2-3
cdr3_aa: CASSLRGRGDPPDTQYF

v_call: TRBV18
cdr3_length: 16
j_call: TRBJ1-1
cdr3_aa: CASSRVVATANTEAFF

v_call: TRBV7-9
cdr3_length: 18
j_call: TRBJ2-5
cdr3_aa: CASTRGPGTGAVQETQYF

v_call: TRBV9
cdr3_length: 14
j_call: TRBJ2-3
cdr3_aa: CASSRQGRADTQYF

v_call: TRBV29-1
cdr3_length: 13
j_call: TRBJ2-5
cdr3_aa: CSVPTRIGETQYF

v_call: TRBV7-9
cdr3_length: 15
j_call: TRBJ2-2
cdr3_aa: CASSLVGGITGELFF

v_call: TRBV12-5
cdr3_length: 16
j_call: TRBJ1-2
cdr3_aa: CASGSAGQGRSYGYTF

v_call: TRBV24-1
cdr3_length: 15
j_call: TRBJ1-1
cdr3_aa: CATSDAGQKNTEAFF

v_call: TRBV5-1
cdr3_length: 15
j_call: TRBJ1-6
cdr3_aa: CASSLIGPDNSPLHF